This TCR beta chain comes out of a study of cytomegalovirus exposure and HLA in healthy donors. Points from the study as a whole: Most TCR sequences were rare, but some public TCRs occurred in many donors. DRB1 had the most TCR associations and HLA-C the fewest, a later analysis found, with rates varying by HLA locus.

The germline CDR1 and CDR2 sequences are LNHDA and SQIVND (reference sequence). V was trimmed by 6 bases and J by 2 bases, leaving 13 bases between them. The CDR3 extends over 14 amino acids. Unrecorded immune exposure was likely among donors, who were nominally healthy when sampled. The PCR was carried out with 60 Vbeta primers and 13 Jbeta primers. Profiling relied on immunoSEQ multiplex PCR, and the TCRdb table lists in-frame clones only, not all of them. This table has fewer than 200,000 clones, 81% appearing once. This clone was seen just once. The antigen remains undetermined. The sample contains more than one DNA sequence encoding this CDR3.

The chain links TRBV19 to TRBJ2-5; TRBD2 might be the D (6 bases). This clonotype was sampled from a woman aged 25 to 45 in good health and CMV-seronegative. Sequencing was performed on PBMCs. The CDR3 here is CASRGLADQETQYF. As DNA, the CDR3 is TGTGCCAGTAGGGGACTGGCAGATCAAGAGACCCAGTACTTC. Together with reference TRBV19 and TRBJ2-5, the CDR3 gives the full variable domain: DGGITQSPKYLFRKEGQNVTLSCEQNLNHDAMYWYRQDPGQGLRLIYYSQIVNDFQKGDIAEGYSVSREKKESFPLTVTSAQKNPTAFYLCASRGLADQETQYFGPGTRLLVL.